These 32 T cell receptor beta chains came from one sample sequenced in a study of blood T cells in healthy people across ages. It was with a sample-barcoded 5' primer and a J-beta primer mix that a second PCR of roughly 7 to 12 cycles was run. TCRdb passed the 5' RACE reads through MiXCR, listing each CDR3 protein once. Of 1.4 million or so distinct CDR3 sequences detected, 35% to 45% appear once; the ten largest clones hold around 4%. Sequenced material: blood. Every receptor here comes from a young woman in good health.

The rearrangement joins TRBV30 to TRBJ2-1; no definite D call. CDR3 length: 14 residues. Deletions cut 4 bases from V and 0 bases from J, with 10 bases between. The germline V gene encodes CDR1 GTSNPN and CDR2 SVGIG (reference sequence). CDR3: CAWTPKSSYNEQFF. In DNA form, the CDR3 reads TGTGCCTGGACCCCGAAAAGCTCCTACAATGAGCAGTTCTTC.

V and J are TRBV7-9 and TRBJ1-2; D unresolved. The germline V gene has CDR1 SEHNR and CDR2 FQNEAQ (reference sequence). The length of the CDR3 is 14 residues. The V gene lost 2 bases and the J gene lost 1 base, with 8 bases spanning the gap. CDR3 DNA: TGTGCCAGCAGCTTACCTTCTCGTAACTATGGCTACACCTTC. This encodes CASSLPSRNYGYTF. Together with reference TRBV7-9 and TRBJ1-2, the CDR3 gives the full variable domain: DTGVSQNPRHKITKRGQNVTFRCDPISEHNRLYWYRQTLGQGPEFLTYFQNEAQLEKSRLLSDRFSAERPKGSFSTLEIQRTEQGDSAMYLCASSLPSRNYGYTFGSGTRLTVV.

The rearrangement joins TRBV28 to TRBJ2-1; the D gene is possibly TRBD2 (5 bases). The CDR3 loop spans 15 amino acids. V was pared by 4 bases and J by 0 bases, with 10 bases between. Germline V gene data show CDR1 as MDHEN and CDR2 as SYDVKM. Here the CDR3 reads CASSSLGSSYNEQFF. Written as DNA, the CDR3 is TGTGCCAGCAGTTCACTAGGGAGCTCCTACAATGAGCAGTTCTTC.

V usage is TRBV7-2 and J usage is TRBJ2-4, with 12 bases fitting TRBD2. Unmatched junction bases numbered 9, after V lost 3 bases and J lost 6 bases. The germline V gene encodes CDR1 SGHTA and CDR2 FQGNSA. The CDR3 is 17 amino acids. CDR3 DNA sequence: TGTGCCAGCAGCTTCCGACTAGCGGGGGCGGTGGGAAACATTCAGTACTTC. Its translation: CASSFRLAGAVGNIQYF. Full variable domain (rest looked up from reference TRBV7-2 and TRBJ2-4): GAGVSQSPSNKVTEKGKDVELRCDPISGHTALYWYRQSLGQGLEFLIYFQGNSAPDKSGLPSDRFSAERTGGSVSTLTIQRTQQEDSAVYLCASSFRLAGAVGNIQYFGAGTRLSVL.

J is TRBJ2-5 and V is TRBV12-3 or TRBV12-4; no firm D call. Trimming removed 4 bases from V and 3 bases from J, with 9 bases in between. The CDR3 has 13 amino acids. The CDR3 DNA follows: TGTGCCAGCAGTTGGGGAAATGAAGAGACCCAGTACTTC. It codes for CASSWGNEETQYF.

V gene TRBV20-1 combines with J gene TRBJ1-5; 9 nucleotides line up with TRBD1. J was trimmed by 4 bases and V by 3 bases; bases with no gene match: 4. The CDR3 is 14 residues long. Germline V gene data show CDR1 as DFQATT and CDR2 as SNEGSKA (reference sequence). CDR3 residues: CSASHRGRNQPQHF. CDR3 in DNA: TGCAGTGCTAGCCACAGGGGGCGAAATCAGCCCCAGCATTTT.

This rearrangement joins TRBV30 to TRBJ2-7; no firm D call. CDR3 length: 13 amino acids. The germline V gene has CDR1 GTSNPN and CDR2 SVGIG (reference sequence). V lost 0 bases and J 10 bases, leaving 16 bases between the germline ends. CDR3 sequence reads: CAWSVAPTQTQYF. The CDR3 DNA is TGTGCCTGGAGTGTTGCTCCGACCCAAACCCAGTACTTC.

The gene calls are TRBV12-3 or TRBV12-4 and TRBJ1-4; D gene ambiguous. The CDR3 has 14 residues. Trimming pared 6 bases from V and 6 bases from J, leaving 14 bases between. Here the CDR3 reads CASSDPPRHEKLFF. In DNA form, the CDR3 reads TGTGCCAGCAGCGACCCCCCTCGGCATGAAAAACTGTTTTTT.

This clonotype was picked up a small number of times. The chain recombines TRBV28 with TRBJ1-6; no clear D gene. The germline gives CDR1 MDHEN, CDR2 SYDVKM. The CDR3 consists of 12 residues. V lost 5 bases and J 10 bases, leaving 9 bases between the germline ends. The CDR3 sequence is CASSPYQSPLHF. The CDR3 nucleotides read TGTGCCAGCAGTCCCTACCAATCACCCCTCCACTTT.

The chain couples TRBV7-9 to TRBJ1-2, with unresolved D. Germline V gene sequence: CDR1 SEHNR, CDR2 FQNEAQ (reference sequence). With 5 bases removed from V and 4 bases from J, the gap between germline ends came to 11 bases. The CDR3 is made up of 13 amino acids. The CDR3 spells CASSQGGFYGYTF. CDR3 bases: TGTGCCAGCAGCCAAGGAGGGTTCTATGGCTACACCTTC. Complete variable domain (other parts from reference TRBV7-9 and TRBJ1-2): DTGVSQNPRHKITKRGQNVTFRCDPISEHNRLYWYRQTLGQGPEFLTYFQNEAQLEKSRLLSDRFSAERPKGSFSTLEIQRTEQGDSAMYLCASSQGGFYGYTFGSGTRLTVV.

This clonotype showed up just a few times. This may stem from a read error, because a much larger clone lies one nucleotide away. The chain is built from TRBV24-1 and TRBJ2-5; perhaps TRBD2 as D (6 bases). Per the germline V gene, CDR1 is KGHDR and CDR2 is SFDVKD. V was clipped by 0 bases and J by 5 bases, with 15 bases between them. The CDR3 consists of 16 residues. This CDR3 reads CATSDLQCGGRETQYF. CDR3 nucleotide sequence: TGTGCCACCAGTGATTTGCAATGCGGAGGGAGGGAGACCCAGTACTTC.

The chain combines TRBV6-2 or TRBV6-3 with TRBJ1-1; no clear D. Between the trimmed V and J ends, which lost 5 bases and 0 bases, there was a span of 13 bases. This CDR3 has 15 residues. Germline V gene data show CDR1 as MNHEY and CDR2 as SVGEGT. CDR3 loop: CASSPHPILNTEAFF. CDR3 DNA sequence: TGTGCCAGCAGTCCTCACCCGATTTTGAACACTGAAGCTTTCTTT.

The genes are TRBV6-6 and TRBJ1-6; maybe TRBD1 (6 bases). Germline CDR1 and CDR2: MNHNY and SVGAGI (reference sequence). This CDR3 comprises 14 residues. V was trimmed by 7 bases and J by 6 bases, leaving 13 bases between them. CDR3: CASTPGQFNSPLHF. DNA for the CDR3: TGTGCCAGCACCCCGGGACAATTTAATTCACCCCTCCACTTT.

For the CDR3, the DNA is TGTGCCAGCAGTGAACTCGTTAGCGGGAGTAACCAAGAGACCCAGTACTTC. This encodes CASSELVSGSNQETQYF. The rearrangement uses TRBV2 and TRBJ2-5, with 9 positions matching TRBD2. The ends lost 2 bases at V and 0 bases at J; junction bases unmatched: 7. This CDR3 region has 17 residues. Germline loops: CDR1 SNHLY, CDR2 FYNNEI.

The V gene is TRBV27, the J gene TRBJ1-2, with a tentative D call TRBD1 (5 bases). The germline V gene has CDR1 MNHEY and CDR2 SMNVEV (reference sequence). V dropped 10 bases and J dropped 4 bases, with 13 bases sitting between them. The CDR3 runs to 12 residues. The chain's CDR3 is CANRSGRYGYTF. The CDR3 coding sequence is TGTGCCAACAGGAGCGGCCGCTATGGCTACACCTTC.

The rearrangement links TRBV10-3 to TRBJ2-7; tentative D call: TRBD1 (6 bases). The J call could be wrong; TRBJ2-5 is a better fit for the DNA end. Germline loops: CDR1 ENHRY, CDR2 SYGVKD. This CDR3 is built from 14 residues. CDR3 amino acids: CAISERTDEGTQYF. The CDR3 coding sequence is TGTGCCATCAGTGAAAGGACAGATGAAGGGACCCAGTACTTC.

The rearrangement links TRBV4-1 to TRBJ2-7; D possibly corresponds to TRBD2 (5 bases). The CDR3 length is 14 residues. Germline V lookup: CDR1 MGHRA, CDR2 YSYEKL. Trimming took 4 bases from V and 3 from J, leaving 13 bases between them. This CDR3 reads CASSLRGPFYEQYF. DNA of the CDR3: TGCGCCAGCAGCCTCCGAGGGCCGTTCTACGAGCAGTACTTC.

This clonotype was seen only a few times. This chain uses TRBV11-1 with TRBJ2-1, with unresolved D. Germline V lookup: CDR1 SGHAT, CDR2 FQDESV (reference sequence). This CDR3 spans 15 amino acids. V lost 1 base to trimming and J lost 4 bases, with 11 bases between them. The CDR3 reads CASSLENSRYNEQFF. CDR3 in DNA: TGTGCCAGCAGCTTAGAAAATTCCCGGTACAATGAGCAGTTCTTC.

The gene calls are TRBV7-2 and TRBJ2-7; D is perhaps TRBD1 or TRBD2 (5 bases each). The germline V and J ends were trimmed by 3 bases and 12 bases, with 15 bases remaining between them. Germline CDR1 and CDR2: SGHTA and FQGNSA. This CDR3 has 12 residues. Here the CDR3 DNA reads TGTGCCAGCAGCTTTCAAGTGGGGCGGGTGTACTTC. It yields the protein CASSFQVGRVYF.

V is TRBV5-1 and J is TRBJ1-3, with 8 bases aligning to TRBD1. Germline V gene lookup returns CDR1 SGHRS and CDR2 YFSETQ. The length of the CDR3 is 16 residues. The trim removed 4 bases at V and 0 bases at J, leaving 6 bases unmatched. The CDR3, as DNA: TGCGCCAGCAGCCTCGGACAGGGCGTCTCTGGAAACACCATATATTTT. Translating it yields CASSLGQGVSGNTIYF.

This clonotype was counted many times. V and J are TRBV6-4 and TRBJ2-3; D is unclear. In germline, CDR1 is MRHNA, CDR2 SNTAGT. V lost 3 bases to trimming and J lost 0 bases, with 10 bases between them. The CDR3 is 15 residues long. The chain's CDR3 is CASSEGSVSTDTQYF. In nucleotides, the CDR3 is TGTGCCAGCAGTGAAGGCAGCGTGAGCACAGATACGCAGTATTTT.

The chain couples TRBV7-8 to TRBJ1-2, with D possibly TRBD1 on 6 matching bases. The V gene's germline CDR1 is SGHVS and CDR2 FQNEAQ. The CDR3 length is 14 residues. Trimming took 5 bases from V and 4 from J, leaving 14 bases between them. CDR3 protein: CASSQGGLVYGYTF. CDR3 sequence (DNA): TGTGCCAGCAGCCAAGGGGGATTAGTCTATGGCTACACCTTC.

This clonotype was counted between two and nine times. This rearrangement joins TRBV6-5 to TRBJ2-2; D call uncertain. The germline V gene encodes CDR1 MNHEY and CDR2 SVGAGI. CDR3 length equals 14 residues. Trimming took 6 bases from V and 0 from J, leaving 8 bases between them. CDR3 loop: CASRGSANTGELFF. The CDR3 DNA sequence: TGTGCCAGCAGGGGGTCAGCGAACACCGGGGAGCTGTTTTTT.

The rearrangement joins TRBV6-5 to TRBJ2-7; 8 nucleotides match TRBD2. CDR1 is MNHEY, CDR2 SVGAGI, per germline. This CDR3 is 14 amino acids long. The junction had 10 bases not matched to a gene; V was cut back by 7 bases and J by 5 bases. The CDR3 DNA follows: TGTGCCAGCACTCCGAGCGGGAGATCAGACGAGCAGTACTTC. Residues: CASTPSGRSDEQYF.

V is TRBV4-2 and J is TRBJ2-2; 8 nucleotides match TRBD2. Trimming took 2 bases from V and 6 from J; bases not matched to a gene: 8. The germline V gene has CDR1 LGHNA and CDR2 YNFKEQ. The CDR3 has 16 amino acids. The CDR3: CASSQSGRDLSGELFF. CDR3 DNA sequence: TGTGCCAGCAGCCAATCCGGGAGGGATCTCTCCGGGGAGCTGTTTTTT.

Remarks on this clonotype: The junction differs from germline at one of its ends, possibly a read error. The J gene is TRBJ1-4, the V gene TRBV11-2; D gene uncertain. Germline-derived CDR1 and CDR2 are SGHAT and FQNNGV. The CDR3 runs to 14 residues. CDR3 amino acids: CASSRVSANGKLFF. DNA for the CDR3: TGTGCCAGCAGCCGGGTCTCAGCAAATGGAAAACTGTTTTTT.

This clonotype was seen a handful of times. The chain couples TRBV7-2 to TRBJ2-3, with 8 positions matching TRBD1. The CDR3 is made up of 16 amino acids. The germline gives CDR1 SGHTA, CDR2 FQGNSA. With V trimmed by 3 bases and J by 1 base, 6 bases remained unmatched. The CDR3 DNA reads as TGTGCCAGCAGCTTGAGGGGGACAGGAGGCACAGATACGCAGTATTTT. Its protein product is CASSLRGTGGTDTQYF.

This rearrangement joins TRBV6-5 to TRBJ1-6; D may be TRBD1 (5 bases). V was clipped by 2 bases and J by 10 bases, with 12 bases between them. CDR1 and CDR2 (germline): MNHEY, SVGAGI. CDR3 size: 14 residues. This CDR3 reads CASSYKGPRSPLHF. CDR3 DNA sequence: TGTGCCAGCAGTTACAAGGGGCCGCGGTCACCCCTCCACTTT.

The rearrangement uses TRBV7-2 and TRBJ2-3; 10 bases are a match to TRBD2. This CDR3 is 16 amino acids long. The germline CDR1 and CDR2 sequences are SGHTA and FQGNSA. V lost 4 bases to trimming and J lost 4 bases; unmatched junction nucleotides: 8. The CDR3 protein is CASSSYSGRSADTQYF. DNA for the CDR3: TGTGCCAGCAGCTCGTATAGCGGGAGGAGCGCAGATACGCAGTATTTT.

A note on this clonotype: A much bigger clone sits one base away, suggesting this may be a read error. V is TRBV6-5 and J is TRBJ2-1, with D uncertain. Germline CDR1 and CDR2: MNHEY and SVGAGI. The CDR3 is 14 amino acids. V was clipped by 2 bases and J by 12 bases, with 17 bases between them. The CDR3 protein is CASSYRAPYEVQFF. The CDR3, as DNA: TGTGCCAGCAGTTACAGAGCCCCCTACGAGGTGCAGTTCTTC.

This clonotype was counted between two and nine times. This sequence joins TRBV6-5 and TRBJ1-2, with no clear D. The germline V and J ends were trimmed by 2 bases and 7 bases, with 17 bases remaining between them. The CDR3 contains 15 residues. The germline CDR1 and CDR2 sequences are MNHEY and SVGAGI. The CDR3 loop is CASSYQELGLGGYTF. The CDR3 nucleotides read TGTGCCAGCAGTTACCAAGAGCTTGGGTTGGGTGGCTACACCTTC.

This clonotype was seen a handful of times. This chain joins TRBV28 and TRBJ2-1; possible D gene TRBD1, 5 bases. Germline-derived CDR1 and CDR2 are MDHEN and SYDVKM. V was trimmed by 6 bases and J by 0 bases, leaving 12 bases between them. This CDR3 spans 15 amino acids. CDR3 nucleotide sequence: TGTGCCAGCAGGCTAGACAGCAGCTCCTACAATGAGCAGTTCTTC. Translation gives CASRLDSSSYNEQFF.